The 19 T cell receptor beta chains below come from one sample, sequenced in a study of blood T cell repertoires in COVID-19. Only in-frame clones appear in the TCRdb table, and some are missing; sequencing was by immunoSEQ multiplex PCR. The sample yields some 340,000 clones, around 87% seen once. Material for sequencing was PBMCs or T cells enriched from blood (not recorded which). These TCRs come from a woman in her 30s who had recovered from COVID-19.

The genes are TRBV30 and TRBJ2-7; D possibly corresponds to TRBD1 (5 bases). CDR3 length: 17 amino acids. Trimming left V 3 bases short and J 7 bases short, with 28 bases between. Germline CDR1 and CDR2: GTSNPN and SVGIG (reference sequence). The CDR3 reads CAWSADWGVAGQREQYF. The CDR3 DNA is TGTGCCTGGAGCGCCGATTGGGGCGTGGCAGGGCAACGGGAGCAGTACTTC.

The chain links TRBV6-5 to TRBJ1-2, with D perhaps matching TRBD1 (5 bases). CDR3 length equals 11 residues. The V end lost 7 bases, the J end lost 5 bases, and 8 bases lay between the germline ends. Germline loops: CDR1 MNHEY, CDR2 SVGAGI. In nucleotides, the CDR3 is TGTGCCAGCACCGCAGGGTATGGCTACACCTTC. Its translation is CASTAGYGYTF.

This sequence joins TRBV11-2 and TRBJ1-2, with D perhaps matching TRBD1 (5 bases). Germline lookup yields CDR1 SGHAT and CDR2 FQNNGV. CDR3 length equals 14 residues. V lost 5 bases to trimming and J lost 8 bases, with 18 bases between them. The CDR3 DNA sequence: TGTGCCAGCAGCCCCGATGTCGGGGGATCGGGCTACACCTTC. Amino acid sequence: CASSPDVGGSGYTF.

CDR3 DNA sequence: TGTGCCAGCAGTTTACGGGACAGGGGTGGTGGCTACACCTTC. Translation gives CASSLRDRGGGYTF. The chain joins TRBV27 to TRBJ1-2; 10 bases are shared with TRBD1. The CDR3 has 14 residues. CDR1 is MNHEY, CDR2 SMNVEV, per germline (reference sequence). The trim removed 2 bases at V and 7 bases at J, leaving 4 bases unmatched.

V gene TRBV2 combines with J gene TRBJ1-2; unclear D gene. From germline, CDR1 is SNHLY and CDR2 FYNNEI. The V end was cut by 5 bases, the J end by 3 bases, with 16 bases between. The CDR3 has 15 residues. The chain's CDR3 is CASSSREGQDYGYTF. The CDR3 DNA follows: TGTGCCAGCAGTTCCCGGGAGGGCCAAGACTATGGCTACACCTTC. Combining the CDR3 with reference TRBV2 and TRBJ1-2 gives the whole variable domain EPEVTQTPSHQVTQMGQEVILRCVPISNHLYFYWYRQILGQKVEFLVSFYNNEISEKSEIFDDQFSVERPDGSNFTLKIRSTKLEDSAMYFCASSSREGQDYGYTFGSGTRLTVV.

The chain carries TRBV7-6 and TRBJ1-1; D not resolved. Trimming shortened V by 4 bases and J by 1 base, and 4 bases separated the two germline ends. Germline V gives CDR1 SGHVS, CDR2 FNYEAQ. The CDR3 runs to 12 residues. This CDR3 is CASSSRNTEAFF. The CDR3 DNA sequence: TGTGCCAGCAGCTCGAGGAACACTGAAGCTTTCTTT.

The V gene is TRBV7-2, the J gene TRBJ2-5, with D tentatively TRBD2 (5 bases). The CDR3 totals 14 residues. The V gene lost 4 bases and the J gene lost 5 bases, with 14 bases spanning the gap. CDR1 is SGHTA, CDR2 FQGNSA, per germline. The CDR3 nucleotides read TGTGCCAGCAGCTCGCCTGGTGAGGGTGAGACCCAGTACTTC. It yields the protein CASSSPGEGETQYF. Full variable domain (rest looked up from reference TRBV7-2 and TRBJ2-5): GAGVSQSPSNKVTEKGKDVELRCDPISGHTALYWYRQSLGQGLEFLIYFQGNSAPDKSGLPSDRFSAERTGGSVSTLTIQRTQQEDSAVYLCASSSPGEGETQYFGPGTRLLVL.

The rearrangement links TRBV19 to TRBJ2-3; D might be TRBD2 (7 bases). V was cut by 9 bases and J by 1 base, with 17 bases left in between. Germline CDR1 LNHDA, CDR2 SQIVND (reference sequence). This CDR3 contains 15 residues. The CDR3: CASSWGGQGTDTQYF. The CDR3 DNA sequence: TGTGCCAGCTCTTGGGGGGGGCAAGGCACAGATACGCAGTATTTT.

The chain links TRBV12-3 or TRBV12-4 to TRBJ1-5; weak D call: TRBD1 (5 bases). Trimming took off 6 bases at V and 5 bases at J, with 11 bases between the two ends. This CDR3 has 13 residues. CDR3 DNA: TGTGCCAGCAGGGCGGGGACCGATCAGCCCCAGCATTTT. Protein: CASRAGTDQPQHF.

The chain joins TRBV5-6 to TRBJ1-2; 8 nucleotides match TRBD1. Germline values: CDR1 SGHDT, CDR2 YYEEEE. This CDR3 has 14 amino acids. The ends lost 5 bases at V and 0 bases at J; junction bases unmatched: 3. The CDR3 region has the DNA TGTGCCAGCAGAAGACAGGGGACTAACTATGGCTACACCTTC. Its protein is CASRRQGTNYGYTF.

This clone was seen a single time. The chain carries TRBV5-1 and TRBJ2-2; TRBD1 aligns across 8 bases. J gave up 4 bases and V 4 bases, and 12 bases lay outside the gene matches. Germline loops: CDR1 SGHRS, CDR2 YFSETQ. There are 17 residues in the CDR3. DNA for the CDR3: TGCGCCAGCAGCAGATCCCAGGGGGCGCCTGGCACCGGGGAGCTGTTTTTT. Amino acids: CASSRSQGAPGTGELFF.

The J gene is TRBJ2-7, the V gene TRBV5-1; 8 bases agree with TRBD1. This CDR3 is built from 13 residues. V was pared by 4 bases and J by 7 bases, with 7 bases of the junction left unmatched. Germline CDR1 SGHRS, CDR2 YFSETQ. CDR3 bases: TGCGCCAGCAGCCTGGACAGGGATACAGAGCAGTACTTC. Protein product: CASSLDRDTEQYF.

Here the CDR3 reads CASSVAGQGQKLFF. The CDR3 nucleotides are TGTGCCAGCAGCGTAGCAGGACAGGGCCAAAAACTGTTTTTT. This chain connects TRBV9 to TRBJ1-4; 8 bases are shared with TRBD1. The CDR3 spans 14 residues. Trimming took 0 bases from V and 9 from J; bases not matched to a gene: 4. Looked up from germline, CDR1 is SGDLS and CDR2 is YYNGEE.

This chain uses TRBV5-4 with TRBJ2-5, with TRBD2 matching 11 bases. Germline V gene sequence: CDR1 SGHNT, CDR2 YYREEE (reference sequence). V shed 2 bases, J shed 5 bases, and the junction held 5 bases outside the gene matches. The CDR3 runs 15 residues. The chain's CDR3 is CASSLGSSGGETQYF. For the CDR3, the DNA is TGTGCCAGCAGCTTAGGATCTAGCGGGGGGGAGACCCAGTACTTC.

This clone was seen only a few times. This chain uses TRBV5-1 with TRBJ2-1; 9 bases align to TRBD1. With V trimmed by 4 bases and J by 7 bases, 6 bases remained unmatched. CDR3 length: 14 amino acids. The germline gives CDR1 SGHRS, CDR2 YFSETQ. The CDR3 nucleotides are TGCGCCAGCAGCGAGCGGACAGGGGCAAATGAGCAGTTCTTC. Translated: CASSERTGANEQFF.

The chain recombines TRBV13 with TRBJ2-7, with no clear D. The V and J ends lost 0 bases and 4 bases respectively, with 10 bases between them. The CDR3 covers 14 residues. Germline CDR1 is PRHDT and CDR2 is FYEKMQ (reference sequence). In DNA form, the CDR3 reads TGTGCCAGCAGCTTAGGCCTGGCGGAATACGAGCAGTACTTC. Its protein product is CASSLGLAEYEQYF.

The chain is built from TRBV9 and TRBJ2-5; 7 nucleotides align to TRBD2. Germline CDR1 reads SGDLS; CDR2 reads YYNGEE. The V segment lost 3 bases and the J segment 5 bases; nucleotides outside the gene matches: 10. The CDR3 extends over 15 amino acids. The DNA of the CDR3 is TGTGCCAGCAGCGCCAGGGACTATCTTACGGAGACCCAGTACTTC. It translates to CASSARDYLTETQYF.

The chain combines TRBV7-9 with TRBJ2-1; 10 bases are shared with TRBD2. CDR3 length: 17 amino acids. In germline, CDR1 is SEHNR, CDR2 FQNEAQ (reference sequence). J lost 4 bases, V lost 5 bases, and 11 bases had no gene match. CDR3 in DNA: TGTGCCAGCAGCCAGCTGATACTTAGCGGGAGGTACAATGAGCAGTTCTTC. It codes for CASSQLILSGRYNEQFF.

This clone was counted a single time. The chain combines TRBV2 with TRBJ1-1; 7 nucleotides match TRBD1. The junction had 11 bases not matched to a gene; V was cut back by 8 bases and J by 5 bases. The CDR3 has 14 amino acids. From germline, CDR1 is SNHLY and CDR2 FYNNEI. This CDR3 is CASYADRVGTEAFF. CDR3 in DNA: TGTGCCAGCTATGCCGACAGGGTCGGGACTGAAGCTTTCTTT.